This section outlines one T cell receptor beta chain sequence together with its context. The germline V gene encodes CDR1 SEHNR and CDR2 FQNEAQ (reference sequence). The CDR3 has 12 amino acids. V lost 4 bases, J lost 7 bases, and 4 bases stayed unmatched. Time point indicated: sample taken at primary tumor resection. TCRdb recomputed calls from the 5' RACE reads with MiXCR, one row per CDR3 protein. This table has around 89,000 distinct CDR3 sequences, about 12% appearing once. The data belong to a study of spatial heterogeneity in lung cancer. This sample comprised PBMCs, obtained at surgery. The chain couples TRBV7-9 to TRBJ2-7; 7 bases fit TRBD1. The TCR was taken from a male donor with early-stage non-small cell lung cancer. CDR3 sequence (DNA): TGTGCCAGCAGCTCTAGACAGGGAGAGCAGTACTTC. It yields the protein CASSSRQGEQYF.